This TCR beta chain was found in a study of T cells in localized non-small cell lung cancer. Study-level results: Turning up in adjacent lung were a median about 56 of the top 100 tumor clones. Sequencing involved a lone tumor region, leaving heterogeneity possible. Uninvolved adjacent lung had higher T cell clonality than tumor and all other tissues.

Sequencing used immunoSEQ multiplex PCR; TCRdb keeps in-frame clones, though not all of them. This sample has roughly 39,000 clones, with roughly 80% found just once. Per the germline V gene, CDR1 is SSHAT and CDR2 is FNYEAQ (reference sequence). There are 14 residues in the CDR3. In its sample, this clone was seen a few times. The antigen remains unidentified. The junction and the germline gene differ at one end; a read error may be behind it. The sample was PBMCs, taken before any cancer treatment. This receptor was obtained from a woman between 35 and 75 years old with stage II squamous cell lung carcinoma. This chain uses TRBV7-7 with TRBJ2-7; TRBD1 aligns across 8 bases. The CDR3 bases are TGTGCTAGCAGCCCAGGACAGGGCGCCTACGAGCAGTACTTC. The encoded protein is CASSPGQGAYEQYF. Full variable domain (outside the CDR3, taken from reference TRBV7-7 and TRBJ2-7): GAGVSQSPRYKVTKRGQDVTLRCDPISSHATLYWYQQALGQGPEFLTYFNYEAQPDKSGLPSDRFSAERPEGSISTLTIQRTEQRDSAMYRCASSPGQGAYEQYFGPGTRLTVT.